This T cell receptor (beta chain) was found in a study of CD8 T cells in Susac syndrome. Study-level results: It was acknowledged by the study that relatively few individuals were included in its TCR sequencing and HLA analysis.

Germline V gene sequence: CDR1 MGHRA, CDR2 YSYEKL. Between the trimmed V and J ends, which lost 3 bases and 3 bases, there was a span of 12 bases. The length of the CDR3 is 15 residues. RNA amounts of about 0.45 to 1 ug underwent reverse transcription with random hexamers. An immunoSEQ multiplex PCR amplified TCR beta CDR3 over 54 Vbeta and 13 Jbeta. TCRdb processed the immunoSEQ multiplex PCR reads anew with MiXCR; each CDR3 protein has one entry. Of approximately 68,000 distinct CDR3 sequences listed, about 95% are singletons. Notes on this clonotype: The antigen remains unidentified.

Treatment-naive patients with stable or active relapsing-remitting disease were the multiple sclerosis controls. Bulk CD8+ and CD4+ cells came from magnetic negative isolation; CD8+ TEMRA by FACS. The genes are TRBV4-1 and TRBJ1-5, with a weak D call TRBD1 (6 bases). This clonotype was sampled from a human donor with multiple sclerosis. The sample was CD8+ T cells from PBMCs. CDR3 coding DNA: TGCGCCAGCAGCCACCCGGACAGCCTCAATCAGCCCCAGCATTTT. Translated, it gives CASSHPDSLNQPQHF.